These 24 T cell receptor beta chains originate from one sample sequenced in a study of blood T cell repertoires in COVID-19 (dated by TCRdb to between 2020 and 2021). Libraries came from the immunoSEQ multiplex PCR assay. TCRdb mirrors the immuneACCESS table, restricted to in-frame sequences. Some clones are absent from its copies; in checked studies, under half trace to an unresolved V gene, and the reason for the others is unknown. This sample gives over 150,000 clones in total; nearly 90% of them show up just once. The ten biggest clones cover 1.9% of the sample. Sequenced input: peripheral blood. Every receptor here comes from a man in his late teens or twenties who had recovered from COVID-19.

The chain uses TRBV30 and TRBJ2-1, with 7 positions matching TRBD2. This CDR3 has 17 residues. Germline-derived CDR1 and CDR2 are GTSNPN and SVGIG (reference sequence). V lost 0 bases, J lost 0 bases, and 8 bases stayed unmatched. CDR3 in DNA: TGTGCCTGGAGTGTACAGAAAAGCGGGACCTCCTACAATGAGCAGTTCTTC. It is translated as CAWSVQKSGTSYNEQFF.

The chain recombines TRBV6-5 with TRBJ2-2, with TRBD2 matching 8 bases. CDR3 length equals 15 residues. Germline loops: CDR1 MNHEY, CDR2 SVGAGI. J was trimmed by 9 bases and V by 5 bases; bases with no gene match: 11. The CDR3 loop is CASSPSGSVIRELFF. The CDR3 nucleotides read TGTGCCAGCAGTCCGAGCGGGAGTGTGATCAGGGAGCTGTTTTTT.

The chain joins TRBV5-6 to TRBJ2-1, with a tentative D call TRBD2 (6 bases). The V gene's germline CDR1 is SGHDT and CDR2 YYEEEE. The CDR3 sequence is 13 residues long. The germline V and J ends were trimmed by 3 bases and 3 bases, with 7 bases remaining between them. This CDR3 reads CASSSGGYNEQFF. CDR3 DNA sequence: TGTGCCAGCAGCTCCGGGGGCTACAATGAGCAGTTCTTC.

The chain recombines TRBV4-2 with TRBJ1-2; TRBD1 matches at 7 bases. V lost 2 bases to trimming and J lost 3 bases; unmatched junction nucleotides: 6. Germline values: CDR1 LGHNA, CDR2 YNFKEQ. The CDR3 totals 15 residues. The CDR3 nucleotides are TGTGCCAGCAGCCAAAATCGACAGGGAGACTATGGCTACACCTTC. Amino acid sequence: CASSQNRQGDYGYTF.

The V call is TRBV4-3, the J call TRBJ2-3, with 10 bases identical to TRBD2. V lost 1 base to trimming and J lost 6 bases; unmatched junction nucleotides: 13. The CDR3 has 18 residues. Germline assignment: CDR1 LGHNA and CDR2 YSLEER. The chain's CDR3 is CASSQAPGLAPKGDTQYF. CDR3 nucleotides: TGCGCCAGCAGCCAAGCCCCGGGACTAGCGCCAAAGGGGGATACGCAGTATTTT.

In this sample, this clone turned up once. The CDR3 DNA reads as TGTGCCAGCAGATATTTCAGGGACACCGGGGAGCTGTTTTTT. It encodes CASRYFRDTGELFF. This rearrangement joins TRBV6-5 to TRBJ2-2, with D possibly TRBD1 on 5 matching bases. V lost 6 bases and J lost 3, with 11 bases in between. In germline, CDR1 is MNHEY, CDR2 SVGAGI. CDR3 length equals 14 residues.

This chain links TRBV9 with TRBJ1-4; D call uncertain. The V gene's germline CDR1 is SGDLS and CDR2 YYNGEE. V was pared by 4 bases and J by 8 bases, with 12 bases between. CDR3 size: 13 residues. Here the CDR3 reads CASSPPTSEKLFF. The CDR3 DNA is TGTGCCAGCAGCCCCCCCACGAGCGAAAAACTGTTTTTT.

CDR3 in DNA: TGTGCCAGTAGTATTGGGACAAGCGTGTACAATGAGCAGTTCTTC. Translated: CASSIGTSVYNEQFF. The gene calls are TRBV19 and TRBJ2-1, with D tentatively TRBD1 (6 bases). V dropped 3 bases and J dropped 4 bases, with 13 bases sitting between them. Germline-derived CDR1 and CDR2 are LNHDA and SQIVND (reference sequence). The CDR3 contains 15 residues.

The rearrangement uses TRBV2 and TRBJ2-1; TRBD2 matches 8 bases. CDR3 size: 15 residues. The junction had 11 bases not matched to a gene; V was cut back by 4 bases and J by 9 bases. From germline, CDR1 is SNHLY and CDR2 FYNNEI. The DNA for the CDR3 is TGTGCCAGCAGTGCAGACCTAGCGGGCGGGGTTGAGCAGTTCTTC. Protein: CASSADLAGGVEQFF.

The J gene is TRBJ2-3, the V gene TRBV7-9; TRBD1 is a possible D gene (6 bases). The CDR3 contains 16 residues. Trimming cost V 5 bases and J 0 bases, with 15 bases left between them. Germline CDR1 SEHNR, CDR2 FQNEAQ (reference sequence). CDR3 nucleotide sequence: TGTGCCAGCAGCACACACCGACAGGAAAGCACAGATACGCAGTATTTT. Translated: CASSTHRQESTDTQYF.

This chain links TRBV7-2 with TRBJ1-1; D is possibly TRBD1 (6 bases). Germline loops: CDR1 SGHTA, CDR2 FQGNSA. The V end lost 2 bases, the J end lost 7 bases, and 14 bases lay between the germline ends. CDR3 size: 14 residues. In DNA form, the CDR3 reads TGTGCCAGCAGCTTACTGCGGACAGATAATGAAGCTTTCTTT. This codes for CASSLLRTDNEAFF.

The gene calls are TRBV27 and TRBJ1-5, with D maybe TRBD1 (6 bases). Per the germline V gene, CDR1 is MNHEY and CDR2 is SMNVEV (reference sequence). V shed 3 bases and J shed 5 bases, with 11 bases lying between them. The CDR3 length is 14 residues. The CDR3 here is CASSFQTGYQPQHF. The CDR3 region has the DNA TGTGCCAGCAGTTTCCAGACAGGCTATCAGCCCCAGCATTTT.

The CDR3: CAAGDRVLGTNEKLFF. In DNA, the CDR3 is TGTGCCGCGGGGGATAGGGTTCTTGGGACTAATGAAAAACTGTTTTTT. The rearrangement joins TRBV19 to TRBJ1-4; tentative D call: TRBD1 (5 bases). The CDR3 runs to 16 residues. V dropped 11 bases and J dropped 2 bases, with 21 bases sitting between them. Germline CDR1 LNHDA, CDR2 SQIVND (reference sequence).

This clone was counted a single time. CDR3 region: CASSPTSGSSSQYF. CDR3 nucleotides: TGTGCCAGCAGCCCGACTAGCGGGAGCTCCTCGCAGTATTTT. This chain uses TRBV5-4 with TRBJ2-3; 12 bases agree with TRBD2. Germline V CDR1 and CDR2: SGHNT, YYREEE (reference sequence). The CDR3 is 14 amino acids. Trimming cost V 4 bases and J 10 bases; bases outside gene matches: 7.

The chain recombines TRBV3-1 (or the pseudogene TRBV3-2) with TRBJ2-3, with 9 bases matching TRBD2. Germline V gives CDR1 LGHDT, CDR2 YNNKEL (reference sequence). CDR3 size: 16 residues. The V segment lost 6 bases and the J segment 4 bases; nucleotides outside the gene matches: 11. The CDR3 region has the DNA TGTGCCAGCAGTCCAATTAGCGGGAGAGGGGCAGATACGCAGTATTTT. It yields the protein CASSPISGRGADTQYF.

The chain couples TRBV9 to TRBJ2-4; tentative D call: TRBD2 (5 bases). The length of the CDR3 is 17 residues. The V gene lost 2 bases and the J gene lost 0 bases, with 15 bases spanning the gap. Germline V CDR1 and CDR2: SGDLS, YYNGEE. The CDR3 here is CASSVSSEGLAKNIQYF. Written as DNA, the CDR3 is TGTGCCAGCAGCGTCTCCTCGGAAGGACTAGCCAAAAACATTCAGTACTTC. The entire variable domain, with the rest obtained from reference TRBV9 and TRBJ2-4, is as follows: DSGVTQTPKHLITATGQRVTLRCSPRSGDLSVYWYQQSLDQGLQFLIQYYNGEERAKGNILERFSAQQFPDLHSELNLSSLELGDSALYFCASSVSSEGLAKNIQYFGAGTRLSVL.

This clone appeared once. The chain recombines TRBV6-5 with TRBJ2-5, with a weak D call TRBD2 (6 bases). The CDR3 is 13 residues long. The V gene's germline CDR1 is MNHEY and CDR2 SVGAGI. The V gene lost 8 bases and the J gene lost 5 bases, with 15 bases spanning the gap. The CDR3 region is CASHKPGVETQYF. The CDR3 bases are TGTGCCAGCCACAAGCCGGGAGTGGAGACCCAGTACTTC.

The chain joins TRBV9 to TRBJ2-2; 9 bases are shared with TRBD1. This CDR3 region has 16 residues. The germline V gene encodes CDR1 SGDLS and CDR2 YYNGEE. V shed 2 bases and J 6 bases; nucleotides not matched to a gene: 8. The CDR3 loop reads CASSVSGTGMSGELFF. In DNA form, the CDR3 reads TGTGCCAGCAGCGTTTCCGGGACAGGGATGTCCGGGGAGCTGTTTTTT.

In DNA form, the CDR3 reads TGTGCCAGCAGTGGTAGGGGGAGCTCCTACAATGAGCAGTTCTTC. Amino acids: CASSGRGSSYNEQFF. The chain is built from TRBV6-4 and TRBJ2-1, with D possibly being TRBD1 (6 bases). Germline V gives CDR1 MRHNA, CDR2 SNTAGT. There are 15 residues in the CDR3. V lost 4 bases to trimming and J lost 0 bases, with 10 bases between them.

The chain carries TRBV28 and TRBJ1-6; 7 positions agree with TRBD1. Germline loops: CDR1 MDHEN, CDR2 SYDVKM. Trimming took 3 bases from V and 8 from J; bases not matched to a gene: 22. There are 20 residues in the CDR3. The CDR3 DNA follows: TGTGCCAGCAGTTTTATCACAATCTTTATGGGGGACAGCTCGGATTCACCCCTCCACTTT. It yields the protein CASSFITIFMGDSSDSPLHF.

The CDR3 DNA sequence: TGTGCCAGCAGCGTATTGGGCGGGATCTACAATGAGCAGTTCTTC. Translation gives CASSVLGGIYNEQFF. The chain recombines TRBV9 with TRBJ2-1; D might be TRBD2 (6 bases). This CDR3 region has 15 residues. Trimming removed 1 base at V and 3 bases at J, with 11 bases between. Germline loops: CDR1 SGDLS, CDR2 YYNGEE.

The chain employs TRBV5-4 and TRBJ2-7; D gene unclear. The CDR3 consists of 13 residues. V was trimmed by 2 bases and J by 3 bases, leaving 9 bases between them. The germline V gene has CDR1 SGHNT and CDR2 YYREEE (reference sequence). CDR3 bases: TGTGCCAGCAGCTTAGCGAGAGACTACGAGCAGTACTTC. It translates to CASSLARDYEQYF.

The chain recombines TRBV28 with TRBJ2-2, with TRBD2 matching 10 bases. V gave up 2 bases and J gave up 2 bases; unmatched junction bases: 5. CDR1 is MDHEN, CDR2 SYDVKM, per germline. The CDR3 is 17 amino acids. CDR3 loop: CASSLNLAGANTGELFF. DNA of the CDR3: TGTGCCAGCAGTTTAAACCTAGCGGGGGCTAACACCGGGGAGCTGTTTTTT.

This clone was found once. The CDR3, as DNA: TGCGCCAGCACCCGGGGACTCCCGAAGGGCCAAGAGACCCAGTACTTC. This translates into CASTRGLPKGQETQYF. This sequence joins TRBV5-1 and TRBJ2-5; TRBD2 might be the D (6 bases). The V gene lost 6 bases and the J gene lost 1 base, with 19 bases spanning the gap. CDR1 is SGHRS, CDR2 YFSETQ, per germline. The CDR3 is 16 residues long.